The sequence of this TCR beta chain was determined in a study of blood T cell repertoires in COVID-19. Study summary: The United States, Italy and Spain were the sources of the acute and convalescent COVID-19 samples. In each case, the material was cDNA or gDNA derived from T cells, B-cell-depleted T cells, or PBMCs.

Source study methods: Reference gene primers were amplified, and this amplification served to estimate nucleated cell counts. Data came from immunoSEQ multiplex PCR; TCRdb stores just in-frame clones and leaves some out. V and J calls and clone size are as listed in that table; D and trimming were resolved from the DNA. The profile shows 200,000 or so clones, 75% to 85% of them singletons. The table lists this clone with a count of one. Source material: peripheral blood. The clonotype originates from a human donor in a cohort sampled during active COVID-19.

In DNA, the CDR3 is TGTGCCAGTAGTATAGATAGTCAGGGGACCTCCAAAAACATTCAGTACTTC. Translating gives CASSIDSQGTSKNIQYF. This chain connects TRBV19 to TRBJ2-4; D is possibly TRBD1 (6 bases). Germline values: CDR1 LNHDA, CDR2 SQIVND (reference sequence). V shed 0 bases and J shed 2 bases, with 14 bases lying between them. The CDR3 covers 17 residues. Filled out from reference TRBV19 and TRBJ2-4, the complete variable domain reads DGGITQSPKYLFRKEGQNVTLSCEQNLNHDAMYWYRQDPGQGLRLIYYSQIVNDFQKGDIAEGYSVSREKKESFPLTVTSAQKNPTAFYLCASSIDSQGTSKNIQYFGAGTRLSVL.